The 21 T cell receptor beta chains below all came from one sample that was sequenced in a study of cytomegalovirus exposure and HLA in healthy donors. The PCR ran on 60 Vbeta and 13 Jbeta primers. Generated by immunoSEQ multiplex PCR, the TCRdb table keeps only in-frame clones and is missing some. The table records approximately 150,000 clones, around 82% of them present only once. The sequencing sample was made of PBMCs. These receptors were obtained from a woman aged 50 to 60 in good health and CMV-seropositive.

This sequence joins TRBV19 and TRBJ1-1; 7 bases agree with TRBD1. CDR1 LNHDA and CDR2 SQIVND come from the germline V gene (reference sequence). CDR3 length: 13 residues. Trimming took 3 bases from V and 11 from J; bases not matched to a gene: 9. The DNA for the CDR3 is TGTGCCAGTAGTATGGGAAGGGGGCTCGGTGCTTTCTTT. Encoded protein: CASSMGRGLGAFF.

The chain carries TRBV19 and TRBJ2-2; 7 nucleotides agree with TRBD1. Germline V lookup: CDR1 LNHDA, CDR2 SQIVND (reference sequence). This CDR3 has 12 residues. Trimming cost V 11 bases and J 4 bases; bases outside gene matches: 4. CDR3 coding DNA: TGTGCCTACAGGGGCCCCACCGGGGAGCTGTTTTTT. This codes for CAYRGPTGELFF.

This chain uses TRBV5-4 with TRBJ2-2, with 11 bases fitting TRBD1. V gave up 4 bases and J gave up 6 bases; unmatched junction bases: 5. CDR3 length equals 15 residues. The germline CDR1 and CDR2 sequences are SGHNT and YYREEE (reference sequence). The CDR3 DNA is TGTGCCAGCAGCCGAGCGGGACAGGGGGCCGGGGAGCTGTTTTTT. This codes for CASSRAGQGAGELFF. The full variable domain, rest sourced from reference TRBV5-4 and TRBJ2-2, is ETGVTQSPTHLIKTRGQQVTLRCSSQSGHNTVSWYQQALGQGPQFIFQYYREEENGRGNFPPRFSGLQFPNYSSELNVNALELDDSALYLCASSRAGQGAGELFFGEGSRLTVL.

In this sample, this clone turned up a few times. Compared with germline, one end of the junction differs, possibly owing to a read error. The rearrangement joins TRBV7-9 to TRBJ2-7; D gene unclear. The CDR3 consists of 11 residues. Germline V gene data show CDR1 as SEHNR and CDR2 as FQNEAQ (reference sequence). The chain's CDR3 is CSSSLGPEQYF. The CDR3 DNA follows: TGTTCCAGCAGCTTAGGGCCCGAGCAGTACTTC. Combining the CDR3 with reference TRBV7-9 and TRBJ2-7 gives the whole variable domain DTGVSQNPRHKITKRGQNVTFRCDPISEHNRLYWYRQTLGQGPEFLTYFQNEAQLEKSRLLSDRFSAERPKGSFSTLEIQRTEQGDSAMYLCSSSLGPEQYFGPGTRLTVT.

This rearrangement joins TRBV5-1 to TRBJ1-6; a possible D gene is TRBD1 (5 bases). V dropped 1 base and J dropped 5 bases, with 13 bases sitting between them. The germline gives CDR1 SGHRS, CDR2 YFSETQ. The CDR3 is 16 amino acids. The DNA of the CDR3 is TGCGCCAGCAGCTTGTATTACATAGGGGATAATTCACCCCTCCACTTT. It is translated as CASSLYYIGDNSPLHF.

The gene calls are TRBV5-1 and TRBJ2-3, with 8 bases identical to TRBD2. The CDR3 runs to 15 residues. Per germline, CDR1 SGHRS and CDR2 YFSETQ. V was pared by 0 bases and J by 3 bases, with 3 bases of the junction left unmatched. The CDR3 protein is CASSLGVAGTDTQYF. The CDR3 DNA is TGCGCCAGCAGCTTGGGGGTAGCGGGGACAGATACGCAGTATTTT.

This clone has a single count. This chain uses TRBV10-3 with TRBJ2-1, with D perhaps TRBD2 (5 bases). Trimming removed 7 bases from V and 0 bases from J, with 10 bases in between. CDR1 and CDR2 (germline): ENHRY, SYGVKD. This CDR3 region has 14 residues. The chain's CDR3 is CAIKQGSSYNEQFF. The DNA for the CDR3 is TGTGCCATCAAGCAAGGGAGCTCCTACAATGAGCAGTTCTTC.

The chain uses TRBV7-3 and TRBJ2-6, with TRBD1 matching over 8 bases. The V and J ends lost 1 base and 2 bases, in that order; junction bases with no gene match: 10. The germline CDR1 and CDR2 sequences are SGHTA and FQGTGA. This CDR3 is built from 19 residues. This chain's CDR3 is CASSLNFRGQGAGANVLTF. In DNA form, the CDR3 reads TGTGCCAGCAGCTTAAACTTCAGGGGGCAAGGTGCTGGGGCCAACGTCCTGACTTTC.

Here the CDR3 DNA reads TGTGCCAGCTCACCACCCGGGACAGGGAAGGGCGGCTACACCTTC. It specifies CASSPPGTGKGGYTF. The V call is TRBV18, the J call TRBJ1-2, with 9 bases lining up with TRBD1. Per the germline V gene, CDR1 is KGHSH and CDR2 is LQKENI. The CDR3 loop spans 15 amino acids. V was pared by 0 bases and J by 8 bases, with 7 bases of the junction left unmatched.

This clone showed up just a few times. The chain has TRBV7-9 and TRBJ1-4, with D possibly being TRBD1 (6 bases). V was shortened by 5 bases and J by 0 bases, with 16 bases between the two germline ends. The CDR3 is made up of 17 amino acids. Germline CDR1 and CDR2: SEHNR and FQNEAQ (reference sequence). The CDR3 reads CASSPPNRETTNEKLFF. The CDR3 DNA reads TGTGCCAGCAGCCCCCCAAACAGGGAAACAACTAATGAAAAACTGTTTTTT.

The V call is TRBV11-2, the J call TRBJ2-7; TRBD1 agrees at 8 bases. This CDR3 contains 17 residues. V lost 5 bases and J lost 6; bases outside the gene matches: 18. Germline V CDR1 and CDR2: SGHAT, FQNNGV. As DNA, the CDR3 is TGTGCCAGCAGCCATTTCCTGCGGACAGGGTCTTCGGCCGAGCAGTACTTC. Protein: CASSHFLRTGSSAEQYF.

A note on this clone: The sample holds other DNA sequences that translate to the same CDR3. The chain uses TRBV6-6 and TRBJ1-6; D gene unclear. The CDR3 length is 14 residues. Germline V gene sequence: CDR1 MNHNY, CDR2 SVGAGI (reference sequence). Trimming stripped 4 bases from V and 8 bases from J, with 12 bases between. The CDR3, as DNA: TGTGCCAGCAGTTTAGGAGTGATTGATTCACCCCTCCACTTT. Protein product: CASSLGVIDSPLHF.

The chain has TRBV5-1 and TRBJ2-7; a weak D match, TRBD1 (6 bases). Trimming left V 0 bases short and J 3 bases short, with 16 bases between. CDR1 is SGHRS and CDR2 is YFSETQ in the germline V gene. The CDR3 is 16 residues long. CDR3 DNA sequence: TGCGCCAGCAGCTTGGGAGTAGGGACACTAAGCTACGAGCAGTACTTC. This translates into CASSLGVGTLSYEQYF.

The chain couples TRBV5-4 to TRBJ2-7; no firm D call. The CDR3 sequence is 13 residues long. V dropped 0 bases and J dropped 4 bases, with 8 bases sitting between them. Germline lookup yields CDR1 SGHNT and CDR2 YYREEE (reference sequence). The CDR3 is CASSLGGEYEQYF. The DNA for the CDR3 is TGTGCCAGCAGCTTGGGAGGCGAGTACGAGCAGTACTTC.

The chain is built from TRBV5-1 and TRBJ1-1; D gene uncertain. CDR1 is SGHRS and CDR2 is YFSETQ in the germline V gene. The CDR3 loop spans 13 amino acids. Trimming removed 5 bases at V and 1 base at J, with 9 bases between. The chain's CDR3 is CASRPGTNTEAFF. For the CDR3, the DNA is TGCGCCAGCAGACCAGGTACGAACACTGAAGCTTTCTTT.

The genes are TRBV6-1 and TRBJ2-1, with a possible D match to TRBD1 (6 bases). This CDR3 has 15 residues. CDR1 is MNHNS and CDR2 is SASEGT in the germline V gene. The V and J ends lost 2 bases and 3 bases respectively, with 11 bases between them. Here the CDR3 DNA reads TGTGCCAGCAGTGAATACAGGGCCTACTACAATGAGCAGTTCTTC. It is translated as CASSEYRAYYNEQFF.

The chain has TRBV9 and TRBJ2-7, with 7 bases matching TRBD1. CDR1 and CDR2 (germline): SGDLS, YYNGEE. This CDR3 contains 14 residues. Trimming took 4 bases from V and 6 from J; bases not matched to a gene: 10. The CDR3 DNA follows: TGTGCCAGCAGCTTAAAGACAGGGTTCGGCGAGCAGTACTTC. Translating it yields CASSLKTGFGEQYF.

The CDR3 loop reads CASSGGNGDYGNTIYF. In nucleotides, the CDR3 is TGTGCCAGCAGCGGGGGCAACGGAGATTATGGAAACACCATATATTTT. The rearrangement uses TRBV9 and TRBJ1-3, with D maybe TRBD1 (5 bases). Germline V gives CDR1 SGDLS, CDR2 YYNGEE. Between the trimmed V and J ends, which lost 3 bases and 3 bases, there was a span of 16 bases. The CDR3 loop spans 16 amino acids. The complete variable domain, with remaining parts taken from reference TRBV9 and TRBJ1-3, reads DSGVTQTPKHLITATGQRVTLRCSPRSGDLSVYWYQQSLDQGLQFLIQYYNGEERAKGNILERFSAQQFPDLHSELNLSSLELGDSALYFCASSGGNGDYGNTIYFGEGSWLTVV.

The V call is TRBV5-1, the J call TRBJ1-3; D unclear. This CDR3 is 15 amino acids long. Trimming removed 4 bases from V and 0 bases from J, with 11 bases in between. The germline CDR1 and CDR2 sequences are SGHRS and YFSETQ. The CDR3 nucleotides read TGCGCCAGCAGCCCGGACTTGAGCTCTGGAAACACCATATATTTT. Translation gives CASSPDLSSGNTIYF.

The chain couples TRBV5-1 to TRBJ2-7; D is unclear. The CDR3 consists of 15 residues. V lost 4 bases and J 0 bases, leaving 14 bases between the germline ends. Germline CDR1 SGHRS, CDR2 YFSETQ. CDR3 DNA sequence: TGCGCCAGCAGCCCGCGTGAGGAGATCTCCTACGAGCAGTACTTC. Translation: CASSPREEISYEQYF.

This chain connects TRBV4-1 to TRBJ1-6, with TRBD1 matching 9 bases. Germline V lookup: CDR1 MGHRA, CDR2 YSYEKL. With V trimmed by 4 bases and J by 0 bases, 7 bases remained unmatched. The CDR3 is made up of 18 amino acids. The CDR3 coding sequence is TGCGCCAGCAGCCCATACGGGGGACAGGGCTCCTATAATTCACCCCTCCACTTT. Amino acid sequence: CASSPYGGQGSYNSPLHF.